The subject of this entry is one T cell receptor (beta chain). Its antigen is unknown. Base qualities are not at hand, and no much larger clone is one base apart. This entry belongs to a study of shared clonotypes between healthy human individuals (TCRdb year 2020). Background for the entire study: The cohort included three men and a couple of women between 18 and 49 years of age. The study deeply sequenced blood TCR repertoires of several healthy adults to estimate repertoire size and the extent of clonotype sharing between individuals. To increase sequencing depth and limit assay-specific biases, different laboratories used diverse techniques to prepare libraries and sequence TCR repertoires. Leukapheresis yielded between about 0.94 and 8.9 billion PBMCs per donor. Summary of the overall study and its limitations: Based on pairwise subsampling, the degree of clonotype sharing among donors was expected to be affected by sequencing depth. Because the study included only a small number of donors, the genetic and exposure-history diversity represented was limited. Sampling was restricted to blood, and TCR repertoires in tissue are likely to differ from TCR repertoires in blood.

The donors were healthy, HIV-negative adults who had no recently reported acute infections or vaccinations. All donors were Caucasian adults living in Nashville, Tennessee, USA. For unsorted samples, about 90 million PBMCs were counted and genomic DNA was extracted with the QIAamp DNA Blood Mini kit. Blood was obtained by leukapheresis, after which PBMCs were separated by Ficoll-Histopaque density gradient centrifugation and cryopreserved in liquid nitrogen vapor phase. TCR CDR3 regions were amplified from genomic DNA by multiplex PCR using the deep immunoSEQ assay. Genomic DNA extracted from each cell subset was distributed evenly over all wells of several immunoSEQ 96-well plates, and each plate served as one replicate. Each replicate PCR for unsorted PBMC received roughly 300 ng genomic DNA, equal to about 30,000 T cell genomes. Ten immunoSEQ deep assay plates were used to sequence unsorted PBMC genomic DNA. The purified libraries were quantified using a Qubit 3.0 fluorometer, sized with a Bioanalyzer 2100, and then quantified again using the KAPA Library Quantification kit. A separate single-read 150-cycle Illumina NextSeq 550 flow cell was used to sequence each immunoSEQ 96-well plate. Regarding the original processing steps: Because the immunoSEQ output held only junctional sequences and lacked quality scores, the filtering could not match the filtering applied to full-length reads. To assign V/J genes and CDR3, sequences were annotated against IMGT germline references using PyIR, a Python wrapper for IgBLAST v1.9. Any read was removed if the V/J assignment was weak (E-value above 1e-6), the CDR3 was missing, or the read contained stop codons, out-of-frame junctions, or ambiguous translated residues. V3J clonotypes were defined as sequences sharing an identical inferred V gene, J gene, and CDR3 amino acid sequence. Percentage overlap between repertoires was computed as shared unique clonotypes divided by the size of the smaller repertoire. Three approaches were used to assess repertoire richness: RTK rarefaction, the Chao1 estimator, and Recon v2.1 estimates of unobserved clonotypes. Drawn from immuneACCESS, this table holds only the in-frame rearrangements with V and J called that TCRdb kept. Clones are partly lost; checked studies trace under half to an unresolved V gene and leave the rest unexplained. That table furnishes V, J and clone size, whereas the DNA furnished D and trimming. The sample yields hundreds of thousands of clones; roughly four fifths were counted once. The top ten clones comprise 12% of the sample.

The CDR3 measures 13 amino acids from cysteine to phenylalanine. The read is trimmed to its CDR3 DNA, 39 bases read in frame from base 1. CDR1 is given as SEHNR and CDR2 as FQNEAQ, both from the germline V gene (reference sequence). V is shortened by 5 bases, J by 9 bases, and the region joining them spans 14 bases. Recombination linked TRBV7-9 to TRBJ2-1; no D gene is confidently identified. This TCR was sampled from a woman between 40 and 55 years old in good health. Some clones in this sample may be carry-over from other donors' samples. The sequenced material came from PBMCs. CDR3 reads: CASSLLVYGEQFF. The sequenced DNA is TGTGCCAGCAGCCTCCTCGTTTATGGTGAGCAGTTCTTC.